This T cell receptor (beta chain) was recorded in a study of T cells after yellow fever vaccination. TCRdb reanalysed the 5' RACE reads using MiXCR and keeps one entry per CDR3 protein. The table includes more than 450,000 distinct CDR3 sequences, 21% detected once. This clonotype was recorded at least ten times. Its antigen is as yet unknown. Study-level results: Peaking on day 5 versus 15, the secondary response was faster but weaker. Abundant contaminating clonotypes from the bulk population could appear in FACS-sorted repertoires.

The CDR3 is made up of 12 amino acids. V was pared by 2 bases and J by 7 bases, with 7 bases between. CDR1 and CDR2 from the germline V gene are SGHRS and YFSETQ. The sample here was PBMCs, taken roughly 20 days after the first yellow fever vaccination. This chain uses TRBV5-1 with TRBJ2-1; TRBD2 is a possible D gene (6 bases). The clonotype comes from a man in his late teens or twenties who received the YFV17D yellow fever vaccine. CDR3 amino acids: CASSFAGNEQFF. The CDR3 nucleotides are TGCGCCAGCAGCTTCGCGGGGAATGAGCAGTTCTTC. The full variable domain, completed using reference TRBV5-1 and TRBJ2-1, is KAGVTQTPRYLIKTRGQQVTLSCSPISGHRSVSWYQQTPGQGLQFLFEYFSETQRNKGNFPGRFSGRQFSNSRSEMNVSTLELGDSALYLCASSFAGNEQFFGPGTRLTVL.